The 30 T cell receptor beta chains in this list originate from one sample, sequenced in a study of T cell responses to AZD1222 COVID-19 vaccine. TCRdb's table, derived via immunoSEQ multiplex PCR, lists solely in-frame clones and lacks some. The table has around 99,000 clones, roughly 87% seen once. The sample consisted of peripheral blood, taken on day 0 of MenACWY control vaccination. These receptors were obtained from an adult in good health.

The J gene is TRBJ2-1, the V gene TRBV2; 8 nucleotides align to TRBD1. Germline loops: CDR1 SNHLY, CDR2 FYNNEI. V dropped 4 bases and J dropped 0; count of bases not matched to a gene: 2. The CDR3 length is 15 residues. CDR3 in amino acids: CASSGQGSSYNEQFF. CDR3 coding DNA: TGTGCCAGCAGTGGACAGGGGAGCTCCTACAATGAGCAGTTCTTC. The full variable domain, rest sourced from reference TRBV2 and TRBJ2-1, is EPEVTQTPSHQVTQMGQEVILRCVPISNHLYFYWYRQILGQKVEFLVSFYNNEISEKSEIFDDQFSVERPDGSNFTLKIRSTKLEDSAMYFCASSGQGSSYNEQFFGPGTRLTVL.

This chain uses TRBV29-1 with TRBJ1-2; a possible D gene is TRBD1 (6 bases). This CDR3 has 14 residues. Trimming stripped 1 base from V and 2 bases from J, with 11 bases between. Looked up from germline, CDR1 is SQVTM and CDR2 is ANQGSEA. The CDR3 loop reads CSVEVGQPNYGYTF. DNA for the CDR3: TGCAGCGTTGAAGTGGGACAACCCAACTATGGCTACACCTTC.

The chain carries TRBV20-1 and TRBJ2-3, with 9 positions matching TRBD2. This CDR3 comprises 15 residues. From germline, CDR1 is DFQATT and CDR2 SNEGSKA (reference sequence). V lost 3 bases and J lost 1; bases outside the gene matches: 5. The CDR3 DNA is TGCAGTGCTAGTTGGCGGACTAGCGGCACAGATACGCAGTATTTT. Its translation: CSASWRTSGTDTQYF.

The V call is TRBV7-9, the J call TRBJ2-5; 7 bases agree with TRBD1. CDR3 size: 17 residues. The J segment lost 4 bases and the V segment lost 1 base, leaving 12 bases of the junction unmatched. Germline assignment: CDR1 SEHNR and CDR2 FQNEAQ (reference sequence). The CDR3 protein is CASSLGTGTAIPETQYF. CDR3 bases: TGTGCCAGCAGCTTAGGTACCGGGACAGCTATCCCAGAGACCCAGTACTTC.

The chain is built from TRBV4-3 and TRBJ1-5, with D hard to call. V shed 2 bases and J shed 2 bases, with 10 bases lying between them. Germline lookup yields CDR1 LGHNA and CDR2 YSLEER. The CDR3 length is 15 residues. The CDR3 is CASSQFFGGNQPQHF. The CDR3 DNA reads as TGCGCCAGCAGCCAATTCTTTGGGGGCAATCAGCCCCAGCATTTT.

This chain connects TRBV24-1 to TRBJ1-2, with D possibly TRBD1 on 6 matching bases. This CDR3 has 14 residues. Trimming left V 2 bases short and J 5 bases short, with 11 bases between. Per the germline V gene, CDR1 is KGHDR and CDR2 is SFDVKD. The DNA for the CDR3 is TGTGCCACCAGTGATTGGACAGTAAGTTATGGCTACACCTTC. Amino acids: CATSDWTVSYGYTF.

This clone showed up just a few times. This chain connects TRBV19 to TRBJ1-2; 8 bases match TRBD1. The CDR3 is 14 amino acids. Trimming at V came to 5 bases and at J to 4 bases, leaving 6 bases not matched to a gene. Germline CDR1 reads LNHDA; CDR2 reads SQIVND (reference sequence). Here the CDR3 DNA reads TGTGCCAGTAGTCCGGACAGGGTTGGCTATGGCTACACCTTC. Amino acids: CASSPDRVGYGYTF.

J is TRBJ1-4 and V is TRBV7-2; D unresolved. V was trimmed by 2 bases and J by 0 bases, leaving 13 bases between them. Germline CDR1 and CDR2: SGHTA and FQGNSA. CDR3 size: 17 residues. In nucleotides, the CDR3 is TGTGCCAGCAGCTTAACGCTCCGGATCACAACTAATGAAAAACTGTTTTTT. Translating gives CASSLTLRITTNEKLFF.

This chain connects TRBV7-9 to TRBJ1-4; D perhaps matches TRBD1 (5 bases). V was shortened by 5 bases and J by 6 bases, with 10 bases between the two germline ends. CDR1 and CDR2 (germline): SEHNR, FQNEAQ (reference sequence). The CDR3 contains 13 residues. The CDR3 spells CASSPPGDEKLFF. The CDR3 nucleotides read TGTGCCAGCAGCCCTCCGGGGGATGAAAAACTGTTTTTT. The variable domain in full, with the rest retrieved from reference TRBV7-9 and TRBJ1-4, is DTGVSQNPRHKITKRGQNVTFRCDPISEHNRLYWYRQTLGQGPEFLTYFQNEAQLEKSRLLSDRFSAERPKGSFSTLEIQRTEQGDSAMYLCASSPPGDEKLFFGSGTQLSVL.

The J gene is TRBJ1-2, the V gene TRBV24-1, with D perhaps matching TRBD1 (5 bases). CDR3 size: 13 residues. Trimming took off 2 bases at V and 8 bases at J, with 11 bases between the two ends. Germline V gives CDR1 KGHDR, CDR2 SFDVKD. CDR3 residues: CATSDSRRGGYTF. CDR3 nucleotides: TGTGCCACCAGTGATTCGCGGAGGGGCGGCTACACCTTC.

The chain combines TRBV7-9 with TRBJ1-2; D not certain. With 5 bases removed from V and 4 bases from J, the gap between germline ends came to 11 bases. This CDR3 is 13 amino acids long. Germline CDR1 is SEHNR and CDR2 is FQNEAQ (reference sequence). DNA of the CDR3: TGTGCCAGCAGCCTAGTAGGGCTCTATGGCTACACCTTC. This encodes CASSLVGLYGYTF.

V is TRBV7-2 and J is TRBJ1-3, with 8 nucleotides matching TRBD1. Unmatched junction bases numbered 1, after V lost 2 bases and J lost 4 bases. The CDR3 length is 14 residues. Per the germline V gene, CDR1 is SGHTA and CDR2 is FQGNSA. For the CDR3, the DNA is TGTGCCAGCAGCTTACAGGGGGCAGGAAACACCATATATTTT. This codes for CASSLQGAGNTIYF.

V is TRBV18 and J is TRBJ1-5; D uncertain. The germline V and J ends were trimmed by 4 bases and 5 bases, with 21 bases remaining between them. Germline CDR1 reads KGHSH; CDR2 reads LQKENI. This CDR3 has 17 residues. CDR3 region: CASSRIGNVAGDQPQHF. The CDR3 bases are TGTGCCAGCTCACGGATAGGGAATGTGGCAGGAGATCAGCCCCAGCATTTT.

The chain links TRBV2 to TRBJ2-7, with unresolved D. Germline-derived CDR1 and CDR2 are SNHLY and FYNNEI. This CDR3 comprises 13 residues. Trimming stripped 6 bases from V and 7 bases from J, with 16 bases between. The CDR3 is CASSMDPRNEQYF. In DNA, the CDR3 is TGTGCCAGCAGCATGGACCCACGGAATGAGCAGTACTTC.

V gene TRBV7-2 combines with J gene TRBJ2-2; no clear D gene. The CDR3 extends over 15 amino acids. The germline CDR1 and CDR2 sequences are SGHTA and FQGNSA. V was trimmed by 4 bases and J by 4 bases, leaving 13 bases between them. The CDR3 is CASSSRAQPTGELFF. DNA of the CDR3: TGTGCCAGCAGCTCCCGGGCCCAGCCCACCGGGGAGCTGTTTTTT. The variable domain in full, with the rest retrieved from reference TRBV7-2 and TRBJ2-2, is GAGVSQSPSNKVTEKGKDVELRCDPISGHTALYWYRQSLGQGLEFLIYFQGNSAPDKSGLPSDRFSAERTGGSVSTLTIQRTQQEDSAVYLCASSSRAQPTGELFFGEGSRLTVL.

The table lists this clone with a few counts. The CDR3 loop reads CASRKIRVPYSNQPQHF. The CDR3 DNA follows: TGTGCCAGCAGAAAGATCAGGGTGCCATATAGCAATCAGCCCCAGCATTTT. The V call is TRBV28, the J call TRBJ1-5; tentatively, D is TRBD1 (5 bases). CDR3 size: 17 residues. Germline V lookup: CDR1 MDHEN, CDR2 SYDVKM. Trimming removed 6 bases from V and 0 bases from J, with 18 bases in between.

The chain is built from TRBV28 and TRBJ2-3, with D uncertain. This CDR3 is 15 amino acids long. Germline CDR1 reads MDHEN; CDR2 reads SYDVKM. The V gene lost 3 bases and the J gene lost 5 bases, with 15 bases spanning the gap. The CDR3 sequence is CASSLGGMAIDTQYF. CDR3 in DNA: TGTGCCAGCAGTTTGGGTGGGATGGCGATAGATACGCAGTATTTT.

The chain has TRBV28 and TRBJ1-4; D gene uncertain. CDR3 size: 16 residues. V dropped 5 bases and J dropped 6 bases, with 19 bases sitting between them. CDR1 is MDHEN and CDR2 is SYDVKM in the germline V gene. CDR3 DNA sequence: TGTGCCAGCAGTCCCTCTTTTTCCTTCATAGATGAAAAACTGTTTTTT. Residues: CASSPSFSFIDEKLFF.

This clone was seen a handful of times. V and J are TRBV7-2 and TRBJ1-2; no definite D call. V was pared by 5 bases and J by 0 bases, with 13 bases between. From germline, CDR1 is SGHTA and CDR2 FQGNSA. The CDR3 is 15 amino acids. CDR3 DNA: TGTGCCAGCAGCAGAACGACGGTAACTAACTATGGCTACACCTTC. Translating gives CASSRTTVTNYGYTF.

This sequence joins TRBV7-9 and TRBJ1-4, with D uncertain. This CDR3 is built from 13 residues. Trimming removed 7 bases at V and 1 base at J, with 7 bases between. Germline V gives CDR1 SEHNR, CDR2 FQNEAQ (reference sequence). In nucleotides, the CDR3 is TGTGCCAGCACCGACGGAACTAATGAAAAACTGTTTTTT. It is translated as CASTDGTNEKLFF.

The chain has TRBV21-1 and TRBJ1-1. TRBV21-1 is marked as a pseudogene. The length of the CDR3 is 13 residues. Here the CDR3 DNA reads TGTGCCAGCAGCCCGGGGGGGGACACTGAAGCTTTCTTT. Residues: CASSPGGDTEAFF.

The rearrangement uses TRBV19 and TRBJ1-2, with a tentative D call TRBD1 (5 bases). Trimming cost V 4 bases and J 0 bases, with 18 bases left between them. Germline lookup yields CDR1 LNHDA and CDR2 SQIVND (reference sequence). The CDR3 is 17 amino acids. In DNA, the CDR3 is TGTGCCAGTAGTAGGGGGACGGATCGACCAGCTAACTATGGCTACACCTTC. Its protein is CASSRGTDRPANYGYTF.

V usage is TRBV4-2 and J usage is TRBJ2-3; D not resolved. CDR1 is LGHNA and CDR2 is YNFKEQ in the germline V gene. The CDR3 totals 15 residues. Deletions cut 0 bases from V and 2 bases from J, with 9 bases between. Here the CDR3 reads CASSQDRAHTDTQYF. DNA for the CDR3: TGTGCCAGCAGCCAAGATCGGGCCCACACAGATACGCAGTATTTT.

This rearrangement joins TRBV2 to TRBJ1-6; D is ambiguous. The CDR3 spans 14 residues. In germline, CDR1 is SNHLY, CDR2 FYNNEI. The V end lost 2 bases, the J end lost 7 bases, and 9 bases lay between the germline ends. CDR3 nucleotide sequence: TGTGCCAGCAGTGAATCCAGGTCAAATTCACCCCTCCACTTT. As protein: CASSESRSNSPLHF.

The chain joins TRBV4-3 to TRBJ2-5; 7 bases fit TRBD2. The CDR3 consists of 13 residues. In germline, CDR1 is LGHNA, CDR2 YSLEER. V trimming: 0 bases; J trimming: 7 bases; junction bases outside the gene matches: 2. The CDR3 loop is CASSQERGGTQYF. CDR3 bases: TGCGCCAGCAGCCAAGAGCGCGGGGGGACCCAGTACTTC.

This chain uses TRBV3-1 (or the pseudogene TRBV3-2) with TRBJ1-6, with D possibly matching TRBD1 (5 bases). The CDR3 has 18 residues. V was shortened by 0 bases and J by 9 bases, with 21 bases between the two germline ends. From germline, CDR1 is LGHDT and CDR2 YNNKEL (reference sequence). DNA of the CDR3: TGTGCCAGCAGCCAAGATTCCCTATCGGGACCAATGGGTTCACCCCTCCACTTT. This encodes CASSQDSLSGPMGSPLHF.

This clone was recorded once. The CDR3 nucleotides read TGTGCCATCAGTGAGGGGACTGGAAACTACGAGCAGTACTTC. It specifies CAISEGTGNYEQYF. The V and J genes are TRBV10-3 and TRBJ2-7, with a weak D call TRBD2 (6 bases). The germline V and J ends were trimmed by 2 bases and 3 bases, with 11 bases remaining between them. This CDR3 contains 14 residues. The V gene's germline CDR1 is ENHRY and CDR2 SYGVKD.

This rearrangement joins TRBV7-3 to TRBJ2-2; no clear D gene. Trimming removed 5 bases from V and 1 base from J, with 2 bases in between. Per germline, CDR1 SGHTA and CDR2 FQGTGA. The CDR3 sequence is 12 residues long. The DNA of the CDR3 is TGTGCCAGCAGCCTGAACACCGGGGAGCTGTTTTTT. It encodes CASSLNTGELFF.

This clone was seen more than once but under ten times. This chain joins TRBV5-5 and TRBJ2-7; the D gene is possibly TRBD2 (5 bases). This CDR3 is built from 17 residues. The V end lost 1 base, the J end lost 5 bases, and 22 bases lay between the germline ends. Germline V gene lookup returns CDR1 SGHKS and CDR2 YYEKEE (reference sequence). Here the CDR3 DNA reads TGTGCCAGCAGCTTGCGGGGATATGAGCTAGTCTTCGACGAGCAGTACTTC. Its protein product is CASSLRGYELVFDEQYF.

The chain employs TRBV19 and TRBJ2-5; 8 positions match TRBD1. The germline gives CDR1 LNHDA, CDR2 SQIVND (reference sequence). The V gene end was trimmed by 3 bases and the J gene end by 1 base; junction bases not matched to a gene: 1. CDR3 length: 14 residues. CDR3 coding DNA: TGTGCCAGTAGTATCGGACAGGGCCAAGAGACCCAGTACTTC. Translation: CASSIGQGQETQYF.